This T cell receptor (beta chain) comes out of a study of OX40 agonist ivuxolimab in advanced cancers. Study-level background: It was ivuxolimab, an agonistic anti-OX40 (CD134) antibody, that patients were treated with. While on treatment, patients had intravenous ivuxolimab at 0.01 to 10 mg/kg every 2 weeks. Study-wide results and caveats: Averaged across samples, CD8+ T cells carried more expanded clones than CD4+ did. The CD4+ and CD8+ T cells in the blood had expanded clonally by week 6 at 0.1 to 3.0 mg/kg.

Data came from immunoSEQ multiplex PCR; TCRdb stores just in-frame clones and leaves some out. There are some 80,000 clones in the sample; about four fifths occur only once, and 0.4% to 0.5% lies in the top ten. Worth noting for this clone: Its matching antigen is unknown.

Germline CDR1 reads KGHSH; CDR2 reads LQKENI. V lost 6 bases and J lost 1, with 12 bases in between. CDR3 length equals 14 residues. This chain joins TRBV18 and TRBJ1-1; D remains ambiguous. The material sequenced was CD4+ or CD8+ T cells sorted from blood, taken in a trial of the OX40 agonist ivuxolimab. The source is an adult with an advanced solid tumor such as melanoma, head and neck, liver or kidney cancer. The CDR3 DNA reads as TGTGCCAGCTCGCTGATAAGGGAGAACACTGAAGCTTTCTTT. Translating it yields CASSLIRENTEAFF.